This T cell receptor (beta chain) is from a study of multiple sclerosis patients with progressive multifocal leukoencephalopathy. Findings and limits, study-wide: Most PML patients had lower entropy, suggesting less diverse TRB repertoires. At PML onset, no shared TRBV or TRBJ gene usage was seen.

As for time point: time of PML onset. T3 blood samples were collected at the time of PML onset. Every PCR reaction included synthetic inline CDR3 controls for all V-J pairings. Sequencing used immunoSEQ multiplex PCR; TCRdb keeps in-frame clones, though not all of them. The repertoire holds more than 30,000 clones, with 87% as singletons. Germline values: CDR1 SNHLY, CDR2 FYNNEI. Deletions cut 8 bases from V and 3 bases from J, with 14 bases between. The length of the CDR3 is 13 residues. Concerning this clone itself: Its target is not known.

Sample: PBMCs, taken from a patient treated with natalizumab. This TCR came from a woman aged 40 to 49 with progressive multifocal leukoencephalopathy. The genes are TRBV2 and TRBJ2-7; weak D call: TRBD1 (6 bases). The DNA of the CDR3 is TGTGCCAGCCTAGCAGGGGTGAGCTACGAGCAGTACTTC. This encodes CASLAGVSYEQYF.